This TCR beta chain stems from a study of T cell responses to AZD1222 COVID-19 vaccine. Study observations and caveats: Reportedly, close to half of spike-specific TCRs are directed against unmutated variant regions. The sample set comprised mostly white British donors with more females, and clonal diversity was possibly underestimated.

As regards this clone: Its antigen is unknown.

The protocol was immunoSEQ multiplex PCR, while the TCRdb copy is restricted to in-frame clones and leaves out a portion. The sample records about 140,000 clones, 85% to 95% being singletons. The source was peripheral blood, collected after recovery from COVID-19. This TCR was recovered from an adult who had recovered from COVID-19.

CDR3 sequence reads: CASSERGRQETQYF. DNA of the CDR3: TGTGCCAGCAGCGAAAGGGGACGGCAAGAGACCCAGTACTTC. This chain uses TRBV7-2 with TRBJ2-5; perhaps D is TRBD1 or TRBD2 (5 bases each). The V gene lost 5 bases and the J gene lost 2 bases, with 12 bases spanning the gap. The CDR3 has 14 residues. Germline CDR1 SGHTA, CDR2 FQGNSA.